These 9 T cell receptor beta chains were all obtained from the same sample, sequenced in a study of blood T cell repertoires in COVID-19. Assay: immunoSEQ multiplex PCR; the TCRdb copy retains only in-frame clones and omits some. The sample yields 80,000 or so clones, around nine tenths seen once. Specimen: peripheral blood. The source is a woman aged 60 to 75 with acute or convalescent COVID-19.

This chain uses TRBV2 with TRBJ2-7, with 7 bases lining up with TRBD1. Germline CDR1 SNHLY, CDR2 FYNNEI. J was trimmed by 0 bases and V by 2 bases; bases with no gene match: 1. The CDR3 runs to 14 residues. The CDR3 nucleotides read TGTGCCAGCAGTGAACCAGGGGGCTCCTACGAGCAGTACTTC. Translation gives CASSEPGGSYEQYF.

This rearrangement joins TRBV28 to TRBJ1-1; no reliable D call. The length of the CDR3 is 14 residues. CDR1 is MDHEN, CDR2 SYDVKM, per germline. The V end lost 2 bases, the J end lost 0 bases, and 7 bases lay between the germline ends. The CDR3 is CASSLGRLNTEAFF. As DNA, the CDR3 is TGTGCCAGCAGTTTAGGCAGGCTGAACACTGAAGCTTTCTTT.

This rearrangement joins TRBV9 to TRBJ1-4; TRBD1 aligns across 10 bases. CDR1 is SGDLS and CDR2 is YYNGEE in the germline V gene. There are 14 residues in the CDR3. V gave up 3 bases and J gave up 7 bases; unmatched junction bases: 3. The CDR3 loop is CASSGDRGLEKLFF. CDR3 sequence (DNA): TGTGCCAGCAGCGGTGACAGGGGGCTTGAAAAACTGTTTTTT.

The J gene is TRBJ1-1, the V gene TRBV6-6; D gene uncertain. V lost 4 bases and J lost 1, with 10 bases in between. CDR3 length equals 14 residues. The germline CDR1 and CDR2 sequences are MNHNY and SVGAGI (reference sequence). CDR3 amino acids: CASSSATANTEAFF. The CDR3 region has the DNA TGTGCCAGCAGTTCCGCAACAGCGAACACTGAAGCTTTCTTT.

The chain couples TRBV28 to TRBJ1-1; the D gene is possibly TRBD1 (5 bases). Germline V CDR1 and CDR2: MDHEN, SYDVKM. There are 14 residues in the CDR3. Trimming pared 3 bases from V and 1 base from J, leaving 9 bases between. CDR3 sequence (DNA): TGTGCCAGCAGTTTGGCGGGGGGGAACACTGAAGCTTTCTTT. Protein sequence: CASSLAGGNTEAFF.

V gene TRBV5-6 combines with J gene TRBJ1-2, with 10 nucleotides matching TRBD1. V gave up 0 bases and J gave up 3 bases; unmatched junction bases: 5. From germline, CDR1 is SGHDT and CDR2 YYEEEE. The CDR3 is made up of 16 amino acids. CDR3: CASSLGTGGGHYGYTF. In nucleotides, the CDR3 is TGTGCCAGCAGCTTGGGGACAGGGGGAGGTCACTATGGCTACACCTTC.

The V gene is TRBV2, the J gene TRBJ1-2, with D perhaps matching TRBD1 (6 bases). Germline lookup yields CDR1 SNHLY and CDR2 FYNNEI. This CDR3 is 13 amino acids long. Trimming took off 6 bases at V and 1 base at J, with 9 bases between the two ends. The CDR3 nucleotides are TGTGCCAGCAGGGACAGTGGTAACTATGGCTACACCTTC. It specifies CASRDSGNYGYTF.

V is TRBV18 and J is TRBJ2-7; TRBD1 aligns across 7 bases. This CDR3 is built from 16 residues. Germline V gives CDR1 KGHSH, CDR2 LQKENI. Germline trimming cut 4 bases from V and 3 bases from J; bases unmatched to any gene: 12. The CDR3 bases are TGTGCCAGCTCACTACGACAGGGCAGGGACCGCTACGAGCAGTACTTC. Translated: CASSLRQGRDRYEQYF.

This clone was observed a handful of times. The chain is built from TRBV28 and TRBJ2-1; 10 nucleotides agree with TRBD2. The germline V gene encodes CDR1 MDHEN and CDR2 SYDVKM. Trimming took 3 bases from V and 5 from J; bases not matched to a gene: 4. The CDR3 loop spans 15 amino acids. The CDR3 sequence: CASSFSGGRNNEQFF. The CDR3 DNA reads TGTGCCAGCAGTTTTAGCGGGGGGCGGAACAATGAGCAGTTCTTC. The variable domain in full, with the rest retrieved from reference TRBV28 and TRBJ2-1, is DVKVTQSSRYLVKRTGEKVFLECVQDMDHENMFWYRQDPGLGLRLIYFSYDVKMKEKGDIPEGYSVSREKKERFSLILESASTNQTSMYLCASSFSGGRNNEQFFGPGTRLTVL.